This T cell receptor (beta chain) is drawn from a study of OX40 agonist ivuxolimab in advanced cancers. General notes on the study: Ivuxolimab, which targeted the costimulatory receptor OX40 (CD134), was an agonistic, fully human IgG2 monoclonal antibody. Peripheral TCRbeta sequencing aimed to test whether ivuxolimab altered TCR sequence diversity and caused clonal T-cell expansion. The paper reports the monotherapy dose-escalation portion (N = 52 patients) of the phase I ivuxolimab trial. Intravenous ivuxolimab was administered to patients every 2 weeks at six dose levels: 0.01, 0.1, 0.3, 1.5, 3 and 10 mg/kg. A male proportion of 82.7% and a mean age of around 60 years, ranging from 23 to 79, were recorded for the dose-escalation cohort. Patients were allowed to have had prior anti-PD-1, anti-PD-L1 or anti-CTLA-4 therapy, and approximately 40% of the dose-escalation patients had been treated with checkpoint inhibitors. Partial responses were achieved by three dose-escalation patients, of whom one had hepatocellular carcinoma and two had cutaneous melanoma. Of the roughly 53 patients in dose escalation, 19 had hepatocellular carcinoma, around 15 had melanoma, 9 had renal cell carcinoma and 9 had head and neck cancer. The investigation overall reported the following: Which antigens the clonally expanded peripheral T cells were specific for was not determined. In the 0.1-3.0 mg/kg groups, partial responders had among the lowest normalized peripheral clonal expansion, particularly in CD8+ T cells. At doses from 0.1 to 3.0 mg/kg, clonal expansion was seen in both CD4+ and CD8+ blood T cells between baseline and week 6. After ivuxolimab, expanded clones were on average more numerous among CD8+ T cells than among CD4+ T cells. Low levels of normalized T-cell clonal expansion were also seen in some nonresponding patients.

To sequence the TCRbeta CDR3 region, genomic DNA was isolated from the sorted cells. The immunoSEQ Assay was used to sequence the TCRbeta CDR3 regions. TCRdb carries this immuneACCESS record with in-frame sequences only. Its versions omit some clonotypes, under half of them owing to an unresolved V gene in the studies checked, with the rest unexplained. This sample is represented by fewer than 70,000 clones; roughly nine tenths of them were singletons. The ten largest clones represent 11% to 15% of the sample. On this clone: Its antigen is still unknown. Base qualities are not provided; no much larger clone lies one nucleotide away.

Patients with autoimmune disease history or receiving systemic immunosuppression were excluded from the trial. In every dose cohort, peripheral blood was drawn for TCR sequencing at baseline, cycle 4 day 1, and cycle 7 day 1. Samples were obtained from an open-label, multicenter, first-in-human phase I dose-escalation trial of ivuxolimab. The trial enrolled adults with locally advanced or metastatic head and neck squamous cell, hepatocellular, melanoma or renal cell carcinoma. CD4+ and CD8+ T cells were sorted separately from peripheral blood before TCR sequencing. A distance of 5 bases separates the germline ends of V and J, which lose 8 bases and 0 bases respectively. The CDR3, cysteine through phenylalanine, is 12 amino acids long. Only the CDR3 portion is preserved as DNA: 36 bases, with reading frame beginning at the first base. CDR1 and CDR2 (MNHNS, SASEGT) derive from the germline V gene.

Here the chain combines TRBV6-1 and TRBJ1-5, with the D gene not confidently named. The specimen was CD4+ or CD8+ T cells sorted from blood, collected in a trial of the OX40 agonist ivuxolimab. The source of this sequence is an adult with an advanced solid tumor such as melanoma, head and neck, liver or kidney cancer. The CDR3 region has the sequence CASGFSNQPQHF. The DNA sequence is given as TGTGCCAGCGGCTTTAGCAATCAGCCCCAGCATTTT.